Each of the 21 T cell receptor beta chains below was sequenced from the same sample in a study of cytomegalovirus exposure and HLA in healthy donors. Use of 60 Vbeta and 13 Jbeta primers characterized the PCR. The method was immunoSEQ multiplex PCR; TCRdb's version includes in-frame clones alone and lacks a portion of them. This repertoire shows about 150,000 clones, roughly 70% found once; its top ten account for roughly 2.2%. Sequencing used PBMCs. Receptors were obtained from a man aged 25 to 45 in good health and CMV-seronegative.

V gene TRBV5-1 combines with J gene TRBJ2-2; D is perhaps TRBD1 (5 bases). Trimming cost V 0 bases and J 2 bases, with 8 bases left between them. CDR1 is SGHRS and CDR2 is YFSETQ in the germline V gene. CDR3 length: 15 amino acids. CDR3 in amino acids: CASSLADKNTGELFF. The CDR3 region has the DNA TGCGCCAGCAGCTTGGCGGACAAAAACACCGGGGAGCTGTTTTTT.

This sequence joins TRBV28 and TRBJ2-5, with 10 bases that match TRBD2. Germline trimming cut 7 bases from V and 2 bases from J; bases unmatched to any gene: 7. The CDR3 has 15 amino acids. CDR1 and CDR2 from the germline V gene are MDHEN and SYDVKM. The CDR3 here is CASILAGGGQETQYF. In nucleotides, the CDR3 is TGTGCCAGCATCTTAGCGGGGGGAGGACAAGAGACCCAGTACTTC. Full variable domain (remainder filled in from reference TRBV28 and TRBJ2-5): DVKVTQSSRYLVKRTGEKVFLECVQDMDHENMFWYRQDPGLGLRLIYFSYDVKMKEKGDIPEGYSVSREKKERFSLILESASTNQTSMYLCASILAGGGQETQYFGPGTRLLVL.

The chain is built from TRBV5-1 and TRBJ2-7; possible D gene TRBD1, 6 bases. This CDR3 is 15 amino acids long. CDR1 is SGHRS and CDR2 is YFSETQ in the germline V gene. Trimming took 0 bases from V and 4 from J, leaving 14 bases between them. The CDR3 DNA reads as TGCGCCAGCAGCTTGGCTACCGGGACACTGTACGAGCAGTACTTC. Its translation: CASSLATGTLYEQYF.

The V and J genes are TRBV9 and TRBJ2-1, with D perhaps matching TRBD2 (7 bases). Trimming removed 0 bases at V and 6 bases at J, with 22 bases between. This CDR3 has 18 residues. Germline CDR1 and CDR2: SGDLS and YYNGEE. The CDR3 reads CASSVAGRRGGRGNEQFF. Here the CDR3 DNA reads TGTGCCAGCAGCGTAGCTGGTAGAAGGGGGGGCAGGGGCAATGAGCAGTTCTTC.

The gene calls are TRBV28 and TRBJ1-6; no firm D call. CDR3 length: 14 residues. Per germline, CDR1 MDHEN and CDR2 SYDVKM. Between the trimmed V and J ends, which lost 8 bases and 6 bases, there was a span of 14 bases. CDR3 loop: CASRPQRGNSPLHF. CDR3 in DNA: TGTGCCAGCCGCCCACAGCGGGGTAATTCACCCCTCCACTTT.

The chain links TRBV6-5 to TRBJ2-7, with 8 bases matching TRBD2. In germline, CDR1 is MNHEY, CDR2 SVGAGI. The CDR3 is 15 amino acids. V lost 0 bases, J lost 6 bases, and 7 bases stayed unmatched. The CDR3 loop reads CASSYSFPGGLEQYF. CDR3 DNA sequence: TGTGCCAGCAGTTACTCGTTCCCGGGGGGGCTCGAGCAGTACTTC.

This rearrangement joins TRBV7-2 to TRBJ1-1, with TRBD1 matching 7 bases. The V gene end was trimmed by 4 bases and the J gene end by 8 bases; junction bases not matched to a gene: 19. Germline V gene data show CDR1 as SGHTA and CDR2 as FQGNSA. The CDR3 extends over 17 amino acids. This chain's CDR3 is CASSSRGSPFGRGEAFF. The CDR3 DNA sequence: TGTGCCAGCAGCTCCAGGGGGTCGCCATTCGGTCGTGGCGAAGCTTTCTTT.

This clone was seen a single time. The CDR3 here is CASSEVAEAFF. CDR3 sequence (DNA): TGTGCCAGCAGTGAAGTCGCTGAAGCTTTCTTT. V gene TRBV6-1 combines with J gene TRBJ1-1; no reliable D call. V was clipped by 1 base and J by 6 bases, with 3 bases between them. The CDR3 consists of 11 residues. Per germline, CDR1 MNHNS and CDR2 SASEGT.

The chain has TRBV27 and TRBJ1-6; perhaps TRBD1 as D (5 bases). This CDR3 has 15 residues. The V end lost 6 bases, the J end lost 0 bases, and 9 bases lay between the germline ends. CDR1 is MNHEY, CDR2 SMNVEV, per germline (reference sequence). Here the CDR3 reads CASRPDSSYNSPLHF. CDR3 DNA: TGTGCCAGCAGACCTGACAGCTCCTATAATTCACCCCTCCACTTT.

This chain uses TRBV4-1 with TRBJ2-1; D remains ambiguous. The V gene's germline CDR1 is MGHRA and CDR2 YSYEKL. Between the trimmed V and J ends, which lost 4 bases and 12 bases, there was a span of 10 bases. This CDR3 contains 11 residues. The CDR3 reads CASSLTPWQFF. DNA for the CDR3: TGCGCCAGCAGCCTTACTCCCTGGCAGTTCTTC.

The V call is TRBV5-1, the J call TRBJ1-2, with D perhaps matching TRBD1 (6 bases). Trimming took 5 bases from V and 0 from J, leaving 14 bases between them. The CDR3 is 15 amino acids. In germline, CDR1 is SGHRS, CDR2 YFSETQ. The CDR3 is CASSSGTLSNYGYTF. The CDR3 DNA follows: TGCGCCAGCAGTTCCGGGACACTATCTAACTATGGCTACACCTTC.

The gene calls are TRBV19 and TRBJ2-2, with TRBD2 matching over 12 bases. The J segment lost 1 base and the V segment lost 6 bases, leaving 3 bases of the junction unmatched. CDR1 is LNHDA and CDR2 is SQIVND in the germline V gene (reference sequence). The CDR3 has 16 residues. The CDR3 DNA follows: TGTGCCAGTAGCCTACTAGCGGGGGGGAACACCGGGGAGCTGTTTTTT. Translation: CASSLLAGGNTGELFF.

CDR3 DNA: TGTGCCAGCAGCCTACGACCTCGGACATCCGGGACTGAAGCTTTCTTT. Its translation: CASSLRPRTSGTEAFF. The chain employs TRBV28 and TRBJ1-1; possibly TRBD1 for D (5 bases). The CDR3 has 16 residues. Germline CDR1 reads MDHEN; CDR2 reads SYDVKM. V was shortened by 6 bases and J by 5 bases, with 22 bases between the two germline ends.

This clone was found once. The rearrangement links TRBV6-4 to TRBJ2-3; the match to TRBD2 covers 12 bases. This CDR3 region has 14 residues. From germline, CDR1 is MRHNA and CDR2 SNTAGT. The V gene end was trimmed by 6 bases and the J gene end by 6 bases; junction bases not matched to a gene: 4. The CDR3 loop is CASRLAGGRDTQYF. In DNA form, the CDR3 reads TGTGCCAGCAGGCTAGCGGGGGGGCGGGATACGCAGTATTTT.

The chain has TRBV27 and TRBJ1-4, with D maybe TRBD1 (5 bases). Germline CDR1 MNHEY, CDR2 SMNVEV (reference sequence). The germline V and J ends were trimmed by 8 bases and 3 bases, with 16 bases remaining between them. The CDR3 is 15 amino acids. The CDR3 reads CASGFLGTANEKLFF. For the CDR3, the DNA is TGTGCCAGCGGGTTCCTTGGGACTGCTAATGAAAAACTGTTTTTT.

The V and J genes are TRBV18 and TRBJ1-2; no reliable D call. Germline V gives CDR1 KGHSH, CDR2 LQKENI. The V and J ends lost 2 bases and 8 bases respectively, with 12 bases between them. This CDR3 has 13 residues. The CDR3 DNA follows: TGTGCCAGCTCACCAGGCACGGCGGGAGGCTACACCTTC. It codes for CASSPGTAGGYTF.

This clone appeared a few times. The chain employs TRBV6-5 and TRBJ2-7; 7 bases match TRBD1. The V gene's germline CDR1 is MNHEY and CDR2 SVGAGI. J lost 1 base, V lost 4 bases, and 10 bases had no gene match. The CDR3 has 16 amino acids. The CDR3 nucleotides are TGTGCCAGCAGTTTATCGACAGGGTCGGGGTCCTACGAGCAGTACTTC. It is translated as CASSLSTGSGSYEQYF.

The chain couples TRBV6-6 to TRBJ2-5; tentative D call: TRBD1 (6 bases). The length of the CDR3 is 14 residues. Germline CDR1 reads MNHNY; CDR2 reads SVGAGI (reference sequence). V lost 2 bases to trimming and J lost 5 bases, with 12 bases between them. The CDR3 sequence is CASSYPGAGETQYF. The CDR3 bases are TGTGCCAGCAGTTACCCAGGGGCAGGGGAGACCCAGTACTTC.

This clone was picked up one time. This chain links TRBV28 with TRBJ2-7, with a tentative D call TRBD1 (5 bases). Germline V CDR1 and CDR2: MDHEN, SYDVKM. With 2 bases removed from V and 1 base from J, the gap between germline ends came to 12 bases. This CDR3 region has 15 residues. The CDR3 sequence: CASSLDRSKSYEQYF. The CDR3 DNA reads TGTGCCAGCAGTTTAGACAGAAGTAAATCCTACGAGCAGTACTTC.

The CDR3 reads CAWKWETEAFF. DNA of the CDR3: TGTGCCTGGAAATGGGAGACTGAAGCTTTCTTT. This chain joins TRBV30 and TRBJ1-1; unclear D gene. There are 11 residues in the CDR3. V shed 4 bases and J shed 5 bases, with 8 bases lying between them. Germline CDR1 and CDR2: GTSNPN and SVGIG (reference sequence).

Notes on this clone: Other DNA sequences in the sample encode the same CDR3. The CDR3: CASSLLQNTGELFF. The CDR3 DNA is TGTGCCAGCAGCTTACTGCAGAACACCGGGGAGCTGTTTTTT. This rearrangement joins TRBV5-4 to TRBJ2-2; D is uncertain. From germline, CDR1 is SGHNT and CDR2 YYREEE (reference sequence). Trimming stripped 2 bases from V and 1 base from J, with 6 bases between. This CDR3 has 14 residues.